This T cell receptor beta chain was captured in a study of shared clonotypes between healthy human individuals. At the deep level, the assay was run. Some clones are missing from TCRdb's copy, which holds only in-frame ones; the method was immunoSEQ multiplex PCR. Of 1.4 million or so clones listed, about 98.5% were seen once; the top ten hold over 0.3%. To note about this clone: The antigen remains undetermined.

Notes on the study in general: Represented genetic and exposure-history diversity was restricted by having few donors.

This clonotype was obtained from a man between 25 and 39 years old in good health. Sequenced input: naive CD4+ T cells sorted from blood. Subset given: CD45RA+ positively selected.

CDR3 sequence: CASRRPVGADYGYTF. In nucleotides, the CDR3 is TGTGCCAGCAGGCGTCCCGTGGGGGCGGATTATGGCTACACCTTC. The chain links TRBV6-5 to TRBJ1-2; weak D call: TRBD1 (6 bases). This CDR3 is built from 15 residues. The V and J ends lost 6 bases and 5 bases respectively, with 19 bases between them. Germline V CDR1 and CDR2: MNHEY, SVGAGI.